This is a list of T cell receptor beta chains from one sample in a study of blood T cell repertoires in COVID-19. Sequencing was performed with immunoSEQ multiplex PCR; in TCRdb, only in-frame clones are kept and a portion is missing. Of over 250,000 clones listed, over 65% are singletons. The sample consisted of peripheral blood. Source of these receptors: a woman of 80 years or more with acute or convalescent COVID-19. Both conserved end residues are part of each CDR3. The D gene is left open where the match is weak. Not every row has a clone size; where given, it reads once, few, many or a size class.

TRBJ1-1 . TRBD1 TRBV2 CASSEQGAGEAFF TGTGCCAGCAGTGAGCAGGGGGCAGGTGAAGCTTTCTTT
TRBJ1-6 few TRBD1 TRBV19 CASSTGTGGNSPLHF TGTGCCAGTAGTACCGGGACAGGGGGCAATTCACCCCTCCACTTT
TRBJ2-1 . TRBD1 TRBV19 CASSPRDRKYNEQFF TGTGCCAGTAGTCCAAGGGACAGGAAATACAATGAGCAGTTCTTC
TRBJ2-5 . . TRBV5-1 CASSYQSRSQETQYF TGCGCCAGCAGCTACCAGTCGCGGTCCCAAGAGACCCAGTACTTC
TRBJ2-1 . . TRBV18 CASSSTGNSYNEQFF TGTGCCAGCTCATCCACAGGTAATAGCTACAATGAGCAGTTCTTC
TRBJ2-2 . . TRBV19 CATSQGNTGELFF TGTGCCACCTCACAGGGCAACACCGGGGAGCTGTTTTTT
TRBJ2-2 once . TRBV19 CASSPSSTGSTGELFF TGTGCCAGTAGTCCTTCATCTACAGGGTCCACCGGGGAGCTGTTTTTT
TRBJ1-4 once . TRBV11-2 CTSSFRGNTEKLFF TGTACCAGCAGCTTCAGGGGCAACACTGAAAAACTGTTTTTT
TRBJ2-1 . TRBD1 TRBV7-2 CASSRDRGAYNEQFF TGTGCCAGCAGCCGGGACAGGGGGGCGTACAATGAGCAGTTCTTC
TRBJ2-1 few . TRBV10-1 CASSESGTRQGGNEQFF TGCGCCAGCAGTGAGTCCGGGACGAGGCAGGGGGGCAATGAGCAGTTCTTC
TRBJ2-7 few . TRBV19 CASSIAATATYEQYF TGTGCCAGTAGTATAGCCGCGACAGCCACCTACGAGCAGTACTTC
TRBJ1-1 . . TRBV12-3/TRBV12-4 CASSLSGNTEAFF TGTGCCAGCAGTTTATCAGGGAACACTGAAGCTTTCTTT
TRBJ2-2 . TRBD1 TRBV7-2 CASSLRQGFTGELFF TGTGCCAGCAGCCTCCGACAGGGGTTCACCGGGGAGCTGTTTTTT
TRBJ1-2 . . TRBV3-1/TRBV3-2 CASSQDGPGLQVSRGIGYTF TGTGCCAGCAGCCAAGACGGGCCAGGCTTACAGGTGTCTCGTGGAATCGGCTACACCTTC
TRBJ2-7 . . TRBV6-5 CASRSSGNEQYF TGTGCCAGCAGATCCTCGGGGAACGAGCAGTACTTC
TRBJ1-6 . TRBD1 TRBV27 CASSLTGDSPLHF TGTGCCAGCAGCCTAACAGGGGACTCACCCCTCCACTTT
TRBJ1-1 . TRBD1 TRBV28 CASSLGGQRNTEAFF TGTGCCAGCAGTTTAGGGGGACAGAGGAACACTGAAGCTTTCTTT
TRBJ2-7 . . TRBV19 CASSISSEQYF TGTGCCAGTAGTATTTCGAGCGAGCAGTACTTC
TRBJ1-2 . . TRBV6-5 CASSSRYDYTF TGTGCCAGCAGTTCCAGATATGACTACACCTTC
TRBJ2-1 . . TRBV4-1 CASSQTFSSYNEQFF TGCGCCAGCAGCCAGACTTTCAGCTCCTACAATGAGCAGTTCTTC
TRBJ1-1 few . TRBV5-4 CASSLVGRANTEAFF TGTGCCAGCAGCTTGGTGGGGAGGGCGAACACTGAAGCTTTCTTT